The 7 T cell receptor beta chains reported below all come from one sample, sequenced in a study of post-analysis software for immune sequencing data. Unique molecular identifiers were built into the TCR beta cDNA libraries. TCRdb reprocessed the PCR reads with MiXCR, giving one entry per CDR3 protein. This sample has around 770,000 distinct CDR3 sequences; about half occur once, and the top ten carry 4.9%. Antigen specificity for these receptors is unknown. General observations from the study: TRBV5-6, TRBV5-1 and TRBV20-1 were among roughly five TRBV segments more frequent in patients than controls.

What was sequenced was blood. The receptors were gathered from a girl aged 5-17 years with multiple sclerosis.

In its sample, this clonotype was seen a few times. The genes are TRBV29-1 and TRBJ2-6; D possibly uses TRBD1 or TRBD2 (5 bases each). CDR3 length equals 15 residues. CDR1 and CDR2 from the germline V gene are SQVTM and ANQGSEA. Trimming took off 3 bases at V and 1 base at J, with 10 bases between the two ends. CDR3 in amino acids: CSVDRDGSGANVLTF. The CDR3 coding sequence is TGCAGCGTTGACAGGGACGGGTCTGGGGCCAACGTCCTGACTTTC.

J is TRBJ2-5 and V is TRBV27; TRBD1 or TRBD2 may be the D gene (5 bases each). This CDR3 comprises 14 residues. CDR1 MNHEY and CDR2 SMNVEV come from the germline V gene (reference sequence). Trimming left V 5 bases short and J 5 bases short, with 15 bases between. CDR3: CASSVLWGSETQYF. The CDR3 bases are TGTGCCAGCAGTGTCCTTTGGGGGTCTGAGACCCAGTACTTC.

For this clonotype: Given a much more abundant clone one base away, this may be a read error. The rearrangement joins TRBV12-3 or TRBV12-4 to TRBJ2-5, with 7 bases aligning to TRBD2. The length of the CDR3 is 15 residues. Trimming removed 1 base from V and 11 bases from J; junction bases left unmatched: 13. The CDR3 coding sequence is TGTGCCAGCAGTTTAGAGTCTAGCGGTAAGGGTGAGCAGTACTTC. Amino acids: CASSLESSGKGEQYF.

The rearrangement joins TRBV4-2 to TRBJ2-7, with unresolved D. This CDR3 is 12 amino acids long. Germline CDR1 reads LGHNA; CDR2 reads YNFKEQ. V lost 5 bases and J 6 bases, leaving 11 bases between the germline ends. DNA of the CDR3: TGTGCCAGCAGCGGTGCTACTCCCGAGCAGTACTTC. It yields the protein CASSGATPEQYF.

This sequence joins TRBV29-1 and TRBJ2-3, with D maybe TRBD1 (5 bases). Trimming took 3 bases from V and 2 from J, leaving 9 bases between them. CDR1 SQVTM and CDR2 ANQGSEA come from the germline V gene. The CDR3 totals 13 residues. DNA of the CDR3: TGCAGCGTTGACGACAGTCCCACAGATACGCAGTATTTT. It codes for CSVDDSPTDTQYF.

The chain is built from TRBV10-3 and TRBJ2-1; TRBD1 might be the D (8 bases). The CDR3 consists of 14 residues. CDR1 and CDR2 (germline): ENHRY, SYGVKD. Trimming took off 9 bases at V and 5 bases at J, with 17 bases between the two ends. The CDR3 DNA sequence: TGTGCCATTGGACAGGGAGGGAGACACAATGAGCAGTTCTTC. Protein: CAIGQGGRHNEQFF.

The sample holds a few counts of this clonotype. This chain joins TRBV10-3 and TRBJ2-7; 7 bases align to TRBD1. This CDR3 is 14 amino acids long. CDR1 and CDR2 (germline): ENHRY, SYGVKD. J was trimmed by 0 bases and V by 3 bases; bases with no gene match: 2. The CDR3 sequence is CAISDRDSSYEQYF. Here the CDR3 DNA reads TGTGCCATCAGTGACAGGGACAGCTCCTACGAGCAGTACTTC.